A selection of T cell receptor beta chains follows, all from one sample in a study of blood T cells in healthy people across ages. From the 5' RACE reads, TCRdb called clonotypes with MiXCR, one entry per CDR3 protein. The sample lists over 600,000 distinct CDR3 sequences, 40% to 45% seen once, with 25% to 35% in the top ten. Sequences were obtained from blood. These receptors all come from a man older than 75 in good health. Both conserved end residues are part of each CDR3. The D gene is left open where the match is weak. Rows may omit the clone size; those that give it use once, few, many or a size class.

j_call | d_call | clone_size | v_call | cdr3_aa | cdr3_nt
TRBJ1-4 | - | - | TRBV7-6 | CASSRLGTQGREKLFF | TGTGCCAGCAGCCGGCTGGGGACTCAGGGTCGGGAAAAACTGTTTTTT
TRBJ2-7 | - | few | TRBV10-3 | CAIRLPGAVYEQYF | TGTGCCATCCGCTTGCCTGGGGCCGTCTACGAGCAGTACTTC
TRBJ2-2 | - | few | TRBV6-2/TRBV6-3 | CASSDPNRSLGELFF | TGTGCCAGCAGTGACCCAAATCGGAGTCTTGGGGAGCTGTTTTTT
TRBJ2-5 | TRBD2 | - | TRBV7-2 | CASGRTSGSFETQYF | TGTGCCAGCGGCCGGACTAGCGGGAGTTTTGAGACCCAGTACTTC
TRBJ2-1 | - | - | TRBV11-2 | CASSLGIGGVTYEQFF | TGTGCCAGCAGCTTAGGGATCGGGGGTGTGACCTACGAGCAGTTCTTC
TRBJ2-3 | TRBD2 | - | TRBV7-2 | CASSLLGGGAVGTDTQYF | TGTGCCAGCAGCCTACTTGGCGGGGGGGCGGTTGGCACAGATACGCAGTATTTT
TRBJ2-3 | TRBD2 | - | TRBV11-2 | CASSLGDGSGGAGTDTQYF | TGTGCCAGCAGCTTAGGTGATGGTTCCGGGGGGGCCGGGACAGATACGCAGTATTTT
TRBJ2-1 | - | few | TRBV12-3/TRBV12-4 | CASSFGLINEQFF | TGTGCCAGCAGTTTCGGGCTAATCAATGAGCAGTTCTTC
TRBJ2-5 | TRBD2 | few | TRBV3-1 | CASSQRGLAQETQYF | TGTGCCAGCAGCCAACGGGGACTAGCACAAGAGACCCAGTACTTC
TRBJ2-3 | - | - | TRBV7-6 | CASTKTDSYYDTQYF | TGTGCCAGCACCAAGACGGATTCCTACTACGATACGCAGTATTTT
TRBJ2-6 | TRBD1 | - | TRBV25-1 | CASSEYRWDSELNGANVLTF | TGTGCCAGCAGTGAATATCGGTGGGACAGCGAGTTAAATGGGGCCAACGTCCTGACTTTC
TRBJ2-7 | - | few | TRBV27 | CASRPTTGIGGEQYF | TGTGCCAGCAGACCAACCACCGGGATCGGGGGCGAGCAGTACTTC
TRBJ1-6 | - | - | TRBV7-9 | CASSPRSLSSYNSPLHF | TGTGCCAGCAGCCCTAGGTCCCTAAGCTCCTATAATTCACCCCTCCACTTT
TRBJ1-1 | - | - | TRBV18 | CASSRDIKTGTEAFF | TGTGCCAGCTCAAGGGACATCAAAACGGGGACTGAAGCTTTCTTT
TRBJ2-3 | TRBD1 | - | TRBV5-1 | CASSLFPGGTDTQYF | TGCGCCAGCAGCTTGTTCCCAGGGGGAACAGATACGCAGTATTTT
TRBJ1-5 | TRBD1 | - | TRBV20-1 | CSARTGTGNQPQHF | TGCAGTGCTAGAACCGGGACAGGCAATCAGCCCCAGCATTTT
TRBJ2-1 | - | - | TRBV4-3 | CASSRRGGGNEQFF | TGCGCCAGCAGCCGCCGAGGGGGAGGGAATGAGCAGTTCTTC
TRBJ2-2 | - | - | TRBV12-3/TRBV12-4 | CASSFKEGNTGELFF | TGTGCCAGCAGTTTCAAGGAGGGGAACACCGGGGAGCTGTTTTTT
TRBJ1-1 | - | few | TRBV5-1 | CASSLTPTAGGTEAFF | TGCGCCAGCAGCTTGACCCCCACAGCGGGCGGCACTGAAGCTTTCTTT
TRBJ2-5 | - | few | TRBV7-8 | CASSLESPINEQYF | TGTGCCAGCAGCTTAGAGTCGCCAATCAATGAGCAGTACTTC
TRBJ2-4 | TRBD1 | few | TRBV7-2 | CASSVTGGAKNIQYF | TGTGCCAGCAGTGTAACAGGGGGCGCAAAAAACATTCAGTACTTC
TRBJ2-7 | - | - | TRBV20-1 | CSAPTGRTYEQYF | TGCAGTGCACCGACAGGGAGGACCTACGAGCAGTACTTC
TRBJ2-3 | TRBD2 | - | TRBV30 | CAWSSSGTRGDTQYF | TGTGCCTGGAGTAGTTCCGGGACTAGGGGGGATACGCAGTATTTT
TRBJ2-5 | - | many | TRBV7-2 | CASSFSLQETQYF | TGTGCCAGCAGCTTTTCACTTCAAGAGACCCAGTACTTC